Presented here are 4 T cell receptor beta chains from one specimen sequenced in a study of cytomegalovirus exposure and HLA in healthy donors (dated by TCRdb to 2017 to 2019). Preparation of the library involved the immunoSEQ multiplex PCR assay. For the multiplex PCR, a mixture combining 60 forward primers for TCR Vbeta segments and 13 reverse primers for TCR Jbeta segments was used. TCRdb limited this immuneACCESS table to in-frame rearrangements with V and J called. A share of clones is missing; checked studies link under half to unresolved V genes, and the rest is unexplained. The sample contains 140,000 to 150,000 clones, around a tenth of them found a single time. 1.5% to 2% of the sample lies in the top ten. Sequencing was performed on PBMCs. Receptors were obtained from a man aged 50 or older in good health and CMV-seronegative.

The rearrangement uses TRBV6-1 and TRBJ1-1; possibly TRBD1 for D (5 bases). With 10 bases removed from V and 0 bases from J, the gap between germline ends came to 12 bases. CDR1 is MNHNS and CDR2 is SASEGT in the germline V gene. The CDR3 consists of 13 residues. As DNA, the CDR3 is TGTGCCACCCGCGGGGGACTGAACACTGAAGCTTTCTTT. The encoded protein is CATRGGLNTEAFF.

V and J are TRBV5-1 and TRBJ2-1, with 7 bases aligning to TRBD1. V was clipped by 0 bases and J by 0 bases; unmatched bases: 3. Germline loops: CDR1 SGHRS, CDR2 YFSETQ. The CDR3 is made up of 16 amino acids. The CDR3 here is CASSLARGSSYNEQFF. CDR3 in DNA: TGCGCCAGCAGCTTGGCCAGGGGGAGCTCCTACAATGAGCAGTTCTTC.

This clone was found once. This sequence joins TRBV29-1 and TRBJ2-3; TRBD2 matches at 15 bases. CDR1 and CDR2 from the germline V gene are SQVTM and ANQGSEA. V shed 8 bases, J shed 4 bases, and the junction held 7 bases outside the gene matches. The CDR3 has 15 residues. The CDR3 nucleotides are TGCAGCACAGGACTAGCGGGAGGGAGTTCAGATACGCAGTATTTT. Translating gives CSTGLAGGSSDTQYF.

This clone was detected only a few times. The CDR3 region is CASSPNRVGYTF. The CDR3 bases are TGTGCCAGCAGCCCAAACAGGGTTGGCTACACCTTC. V gene TRBV5-8 combines with J gene TRBJ1-2, with a tentative D call TRBD1 (6 bases). Germline-derived CDR1 and CDR2 are SGHTS and YDEGEE. V gave up 4 bases and J gave up 7 bases, with 11 bases separating them. The CDR3 loop spans 12 amino acids.